This record looks at one T cell receptor beta chain sequence and its context. What it binds is not known. Genomic DNA constituted the template upon which TCR beta VDJ and CDR3 profiling was performed. TCRdb re-called the reads through MiXCR, storing one row per CDR3 protein. The sample holds hundreds of thousands of distinct CDR3 sequences, around 30% seen once. The data were obtained in a study of CD8+CD57+ T cells in acquired aplastic anemia. General observations from the study: Roughly 30 CD8+ CDR3 sequences occurred in both the patients and the controls.

V lost 5 bases and J lost 2, with 18 bases in between. The CDR3 has 16 residues. CDR1 is SGHTA and CDR2 is FQGNSA in the germline V gene. All sequencing subjects had displayed CD8+CD57+ cell expansion on flow cytometry. All patients had severe acquired aplastic anemia. Blood was sampled before the patients had received any therapy. The chain uses TRBV7-2 and TRBJ2-5; a possible D gene is TRBD2 (6 bases). The sequenced sample was sorted CD4+, CD8+, or CD8+CD57+ T cells (not recorded which) from PBMCs. The receptor's source is a human donor with aplastic anemia. CDR3 coding DNA: TGTGCCAGCAGCCTAGGCCGGGGGTTGGGGCAAGAGACCCAGTACTTC. This translates into CASSLGRGLGQETQYF. Combining the CDR3 with reference TRBV7-2 and TRBJ2-5 gives the whole variable domain GAGVSQSPSNKVTEKGKDVELRCDPISGHTALYWYRQSLGQGLEFLIYFQGNSAPDKSGLPSDRFSAERTGGSVSTLTIQRTQQEDSAVYLCASSLGRGLGQETQYFGPGTRLLVL.